The clone carrying this T cell receptor (beta chain) has a handful of counts. The antigen is unknown. The sample belongs to a study of regulatory and conventional T cells in RAG deficiency. The CDR3 length is 15 residues. The ends were cut back, 0 bases at V and 7 bases at J, with 16 bases in the middle. Germline lookup yields CDR1 SGHNT and CDR2 YYREEE (reference sequence). Conventional CD4+ T cells were sorted from blood as CD25-low CD127-high cells. The assay was immunoSEQ multiplex PCR, and TCRdb's table has in-frame clones only and misses some. Here the sample spans about 34,000 clones, about 80% being singletons. General study points: Omenn syndrome and CID/AS patients had 95 to 100-fold fewer unique Treg TCR beta sequences, versus 9.5 to 10-fold elsewhere. Omenn patients showed >85% Treg-Tconv overlap and shorter CDR3 lengths. Shannon entropy fell and Simpson indices rose in RAG-deficient patients.

These data were also reused for a study on regulatory T cells. Per that paper: Primers: 52 TRBV forward and 13 TRBJ reverse. Patient repertoires had restricted TRB V-J pairs and skewed V and J usage, most in Tregs.

This sequence was found in a human donor in good health. The chain uses TRBV5-4 and TRBJ1-1; TRBD1 is a possible D gene (5 bases). Sequenced input: CD4+ effector T cells sorted from blood. The CDR3 here is CASSLGVSRDLEAFF. The CDR3 nucleotides are TGTGCCAGCAGCTTGGGGGTTTCCAGGGACCTTGAAGCTTTCTTT.